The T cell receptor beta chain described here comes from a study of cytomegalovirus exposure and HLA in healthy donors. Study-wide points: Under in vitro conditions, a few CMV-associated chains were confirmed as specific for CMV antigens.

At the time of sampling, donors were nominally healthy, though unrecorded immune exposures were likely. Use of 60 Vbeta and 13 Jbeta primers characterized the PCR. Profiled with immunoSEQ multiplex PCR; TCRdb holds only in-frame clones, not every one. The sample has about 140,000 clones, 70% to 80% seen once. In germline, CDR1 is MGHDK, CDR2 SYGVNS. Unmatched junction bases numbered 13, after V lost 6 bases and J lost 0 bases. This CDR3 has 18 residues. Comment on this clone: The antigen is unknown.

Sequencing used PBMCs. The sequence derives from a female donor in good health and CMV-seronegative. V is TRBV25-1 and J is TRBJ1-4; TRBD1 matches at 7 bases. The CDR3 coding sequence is TGTGCCAGCAGCGATCGGATGACAGGGAGAGCAACTAATGAAAAACTGTTTTTT. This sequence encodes CASSDRMTGRATNEKLFF.